These T cell receptor beta chains were read from a single sample in a study of PD-1 blockade in classical Hodgkin lymphoma. TCRdb's copy holds only in-frame clones and misses some; the assay was immunoSEQ multiplex PCR. Of around 2,800 clones in the sample, nearly 75% were seen once. The starting material was CD8+ T cells from blood, obtained at baseline. Receptor source: a human donor with classical Hodgkin lymphoma. The CDR3 runs from the conserved cysteine through the conserved F or W. D genes are given only for firm matches. Expanded clones are given a class, and other clones once, few, many or no size at all.

v_gene,len,j_gene,d_gene,abundance,CDR3aa,CDR3nt
TRBV4-2,15,TRBJ1-2,.,.,CASSQGVFANYGYTF,TGTGCCAGCAGCCAAGGGGTTTTTGCTAACTATGGCTACACCTTC
TRBV6-5,14,TRBJ2-1,.,.,CASSVGGLYNEQFF,TGTGCCAGCAGCGTGGGGGGCCTCTACAATGAGCAGTTCTTC
TRBV6-1,15,TRBJ1-5,.,large,CASKDPGTRNQPQHF,TGTGCCAGCAAGGACCCAGGGACGCGAAATCAGCCCCAGCATTTT
TRBV15,17,TRBJ2-2,.,.,CATSSSSGLANTGELFF,TGTGCCACCAGCAGCTCCTCCGGGCTGGCGAACACCGGGGAGCTGTTTTTT
TRBV15,15,TRBJ2-7,TRBD1,.,CATSSEATGSYEQYF,TGTGCCACCAGCAGTGAAGCGACAGGGAGCTACGAGCAGTACTTC
TRBV29-1,13,TRBJ2-2,.,.,CSVEKGNTGELFF,TGCAGCGTTGAAAAGGGAAACACCGGGGAGCTGTTTTTT
TRBV5-6,12,TRBJ1-5,.,.,CASSLGNQPQHF,TGTGCCAGCAGCTTGGGGAATCAGCCCCAGCATTTT
TRBV6-5,13,TRBJ2-5,.,.,CASSYDGGETQYF,TGTGCCAGCAGTTACGATGGAGGAGAGACCCAGTACTTC
TRBV6-5,16,TRBJ1-1,TRBD1,large,CASSSGTVPSNTEAFF,TGTGCCAGCAGTTCCGGGACAGTGCCATCGAACACTGAAGCTTTCTTT
TRBV28,13,TRBJ2-7,.,.,CASTLTLGHEQYF,TGTGCCAGCACCCTGACCCTCGGCCACGAGCAGTACTTC
TRBV23-1,13,TRBJ1-6,.,.,CASSRGDNSPLHF,TGCGCCAGCAGTCGGGGGGACAATTCGCCCCTCCACTTT
TRBV10-3,15,TRBJ1-1,.,.,CAISESAGQNTEAFF,TGTGCCATCAGTGAGTCAGCAGGACAAAACACTGAAGCTTTCTTT
TRBV4-2,16,TRBJ2-7,TRBD1,.,CASSQELDRAAYEQYF,TGTGCCAGCAGCCAAGAATTGGACAGGGCGGCCTACGAGCAGTACTTC
TRBV6-4,13,TRBJ2-2,.,.,CASSDRDTGELFF,TGTGCCAGCAGTGACAGGGACACCGGGGAGCTGTTTTTT
TRBV6-5,14,TRBJ2-7,.,.,CASSYSPASYEQYF,TGTGCCAGCAGTTACTCGCCGGCCAGCTACGAGCAGTACTTC
TRBV7-2,14,TRBJ2-7,.,.,CASSPTGGIYEQYF,TGTGCCAGCAGTCCCACGGGTGGCATCTACGAGCAGTACTTC
TRBV11-1,13,TRBJ1-1,.,once,CASGLGVGTEAFF,TGTGCCAGCGGACTGGGGGTAGGGACTGAAGCTTTCTTT